Listed below are T cell receptor beta chains from one sample, sequenced in a study of T cell changes during pregnancy in multiple sclerosis. Only in-frame clones appear in the TCRdb table, and some are missing; sequencing was by immunoSEQ multiplex PCR. The data show 70,000 to 100,000 clones, about 93% seen once. Sequences were derived from peripheral blood, sampled in the first trimester of pregnancy. The receptors stem from a female donor with multiple sclerosis, enrolled in a pregnancy study. CDR3s include the opening cysteine and the closing phenylalanine or tryptophan. A D gene is named only where the DNA matches it firmly. Not every row has a clone size; where given, it reads once, few, many or a size class.

D gene: NA
clone size: NA
V gene: TRBV27
J gene: TRBJ2-5
CDR3 protein: CASSLSAPGTFIGDGTQYF
CDR3 DNA: TGTGCCAGCAGTTTATCCGCCCCCGGGACATTTATAGGGGACGGGACCCAGTACTTC

D gene: TRBD1
clone size: once
V gene: TRBV28
J gene: TRBJ1-1
CDR3 protein: CASRYSTGTGVEAFF
CDR3 DNA: TGTGCCAGCAGGTATTCCACCGGGACAGGGGTAGAAGCTTTCTTT

D gene: TRBD1
clone size: NA
V gene: TRBV19
J gene: TRBJ1-2
CDR3 protein: CATGTVSYGYTF
CDR3 DNA: TGTGCCACCGGGACAGTGTCCTATGGCTACACCTTC

D gene: NA
clone size: NA
V gene: TRBV7-8
J gene: TRBJ1-4
CDR3 protein: CASTPLVGSSNEKLFF
CDR3 DNA: TGTGCCAGCACCCCACTAGTAGGGAGCTCTAATGAAAAACTGTTTTTT

D gene: TRBD1
clone size: NA
V gene: TRBV2
J gene: TRBJ2-7
CDR3 protein: CASSGPPGQGQFEQYF
CDR3 DNA: TGTGCCAGCAGTGGTCCCCCGGGACAGGGTCAGTTCGAGCAGTACTTC

D gene: TRBD1
clone size: NA
V gene: TRBV6-6
J gene: TRBJ2-7
CDR3 protein: CASSSAGTDYEQYF
CDR3 DNA: TGTGCCAGCAGTTCCGCAGGGACAGATTACGAGCAGTACTTC

D gene: NA
clone size: NA
V gene: TRBV6-5
J gene: TRBJ2-6
CDR3 protein: CASSYFRSSGANVLTF
CDR3 DNA: TGTGCCAGCAGTTACTTTCGGTCCTCTGGGGCCAACGTCCTGACTTTC

D gene: TRBD1
clone size: NA
V gene: TRBV7-3
J gene: TRBJ2-3
CDR3 protein: CASSDPRTGTDTQYF
CDR3 DNA: TGTGCCAGCAGCGACCCGCGGACAGGGACAGATACGCAGTATTTT

D gene: TRBD1
clone size: NA
V gene: TRBV6-5
J gene: TRBJ1-4
CDR3 protein: CASSFIDREGEKLFF
CDR3 DNA: TGTGCCAGCAGTTTCATCGACAGGGAAGGGGAAAAACTGTTTTTT

D gene: TRBD2
clone size: NA
V gene: TRBV4-2
J gene: TRBJ2-3
CDR3 protein: CASSPSGLAGGYTDTQYF
CDR3 DNA: TGTGCCAGCAGCCCGTCGGGACTAGCGGGGGGATACACAGATACGCAGTATTTT

D gene: NA
clone size: NA
V gene: TRBV9
J gene: TRBJ1-2
CDR3 protein: CASSEGFEVTYGYTF
CDR3 DNA: TGTGCCAGCAGTGAGGGATTTGAGGTTACATATGGCTACACCTTC

D gene: NA
clone size: NA
V gene: TRBV5-6
J gene: TRBJ2-2
CDR3 protein: CASSLYYHSLNGELFF
CDR3 DNA: TGTGCCAGCAGCTTGTACTACCACTCTCTCAACGGGGAGCTGTTTTTT

D gene: NA
clone size: once
V gene: TRBV6-5
J gene: TRBJ1-4
CDR3 protein: CASSYSGQSNEKLFF
CDR3 DNA: TGTGCCAGCAGTTACTCGGGACAAAGTAATGAAAAACTGTTTTTT

D gene: TRBD1
clone size: NA
V gene: TRBV9
J gene: TRBJ1-4
CDR3 protein: CASSVERGTGGEKLFF
CDR3 DNA: TGTGCCAGCAGCGTAGAGCGTGGAACAGGGGGTGAAAAACTGTTTTTT

D gene: NA
clone size: once
V gene: TRBV2
J gene: TRBJ2-1
CDR3 protein: CASVDSPVGNEQFF
CDR3 DNA: TGTGCCAGCGTGGACTCGCCGGTGGGGAATGAGCAGTTCTTC

D gene: NA
clone size: NA
V gene: TRBV29-1
J gene: TRBJ2-3
CDR3 protein: CSSQWGGRTDTQYF
CDR3 DNA: TGCAGCTCCCAGTGGGGAGGAAGGACAGATACGCAGTATTTT